This T cell receptor beta chain is from a study of blood T cell repertoires in COVID-19. The wider study: The United States, Italy and Spain provided the acute and convalescent COVID-19 samples. Sources were T cells, B-cell-depleted T cells, or PBMCs; the material itself was cDNA or gDNA.

Germline V gene data show CDR1 as LGHNA and CDR2 as YNFKEQ. The CDR3 is 14 amino acids. Deletions cut 0 bases from V and 4 bases from J, with 9 bases between. Per the study methods: Amplification of reference gene primers was used by the study to estimate nucleated cell counts. Using immunoSEQ multiplex PCR, the repertoire was profiled, and TCRdb retains in-frame clones only, with some absent. V and J calls and clone size are given by that table; D and trimming were obtained from the DNA. The table lists 400,000 to 550,000 clones, 75% to 90% of them singletons. The origin of this receptor is a woman aged 25 to 39 with acute or convalescent COVID-19. This chain joins TRBV4-2 and TRBJ1-2, with a possible D match to TRBD1 (6 bases). Input material: peripheral blood. In DNA, the CDR3 is TGTGCCAGCAGCCAAGAAACAGGGCGCTATGGCTACACCTTC. Its protein product is CASSQETGRYGYTF.